This T cell receptor (beta chain) was profiled in a study of blood T cells in healthy people across ages. This clonotype was seen a few times. The antigen remains unidentified. Ranging in age from about 6 to 95, the donors were healthy Caucasian individuals from Russia. Study-level findings and limits: Measured against age, TCR beta diversity per million T cells decreased in a roughly linear manner.

Trimming removed 4 bases at V and 5 bases at J, with 15 bases between. This CDR3 has 14 residues. Then a second PCR, running roughly 7 to 11 cycles, was carried out with a sample-barcoded 5' primer and a J-beta primer mix. Each single sample gave us at least 2.5 million CDR3-containing paired-end reads. TCRdb analysed the 5' RACE reads with MiXCR anew, one entry per CDR3 protein. This table has approximately 800,000 distinct CDR3 sequences, roughly 64% appearing once. The chain combines TRBV12-3 or TRBV12-4 with TRBJ2-7, with TRBD2 as a possible D gene (5 bases). Sequencing input: blood. This sequence was found in a man aged 25-40 years in good health. CDR3 DNA: TGTGCCAGCAGTTCCCAGGTAGCGATCCACGAGCAGTACTTC. It encodes CASSSQVAIHEQYF.